This T cell receptor (beta chain) was sequenced in a study of radiotherapy plus CTLA-4 blockade in lung cancer. The CDR3 loop spans 16 amino acids. Trimming took 2 bases from V and 1 from J; bases not matched to a gene: 4. CDR1 is LGHNA and CDR2 is YNFKEQ in the germline V gene. TCRdb's copy holds only in-frame clones and misses some; the assay was immunoSEQ multiplex PCR. Of 120,000 or so clones listed, 75% to 90% are singletons. The V gene is TRBV4-2, the J gene TRBJ2-1, with 8 bases fitting TRBD2. The receptor's source is a human donor with non-small cell lung cancer that progressed on radiotherapy plus ipilimumab. The specimen was peripheral blood, collected from a patient treated with radiotherapy plus ipilimumab. CDR3 DNA sequence: TGTGCCAGCAGCCAAAGCGGGAGATTTTCCTACAATGAGCAGTTCTTC. Amino acids: CASSQSGRFSYNEQFF.